This T cell receptor beta chain derives from a study of T-cell memory formation after mild COVID-19. About the research overall: The two donors had largely donor-specific TCR clusters.

Amplification by 5'RACE using constant-segment primers produced TCR alpha and TCR beta cDNA libraries that carried sample barcodes and UMIs. Using its own MiXCR run on the 5' RACE reads, TCRdb lists one record per CDR3 protein. Among about 400,000 distinct CDR3 sequences, 20% to 30% were seen once, and the ten largest hold 8.5% to 9%. Input material: PBMCs or a T cell subset sorted from them (not recorded which). The receptor comes from an adult woman who had mild COVID-19 (a few samples of this study predate the infection). Cell type and time point are not known.

The CDR3 here is CATSVRGDQYF. CDR3 coding DNA: TGTGCCACCAGCGTAAGGGGGGACCAGTACTTC. The chain is built from TRBV15 and TRBJ2-7; D tentatively fits TRBD1 or TRBD2 (6 bases each). The CDR3 extends over 11 amino acids. V was shortened by 5 bases and J by 10 bases, with 12 bases between the two germline ends. Germline V gene data show CDR1 as LNHNV and CDR2 as YYDKDF (reference sequence).